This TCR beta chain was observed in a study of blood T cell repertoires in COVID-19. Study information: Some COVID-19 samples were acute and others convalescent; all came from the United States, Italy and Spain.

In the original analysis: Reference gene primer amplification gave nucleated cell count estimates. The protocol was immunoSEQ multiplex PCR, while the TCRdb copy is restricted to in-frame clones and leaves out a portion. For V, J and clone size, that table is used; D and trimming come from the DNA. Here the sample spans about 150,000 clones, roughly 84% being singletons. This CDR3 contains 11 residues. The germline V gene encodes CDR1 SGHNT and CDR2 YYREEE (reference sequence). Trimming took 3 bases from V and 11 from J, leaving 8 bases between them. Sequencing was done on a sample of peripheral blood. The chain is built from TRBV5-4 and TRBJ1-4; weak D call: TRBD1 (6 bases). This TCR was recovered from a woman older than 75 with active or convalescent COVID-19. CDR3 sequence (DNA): TGTGCCAGCAGCTCACAGGGTAAACTGTTTTTT. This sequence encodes CASSSQGKLFF.